This T cell receptor beta chain was captured by sequencing in a study of cytomegalovirus exposure and HLA in healthy donors (dated by TCRdb to the late 2010s). Regarding the study in general: In an earlier analysis of several hundred of the donors, about 260 Gb of sequence data and 100 million or so unique TCR beta sequences from about 179 million T cells were reported. An early release that covered fewer than 750 HLA-typed donors contained around 330 gigabases of sequencing data and roughly 84 million unique TCR sequences. Of the 300 to 400 genotyped donors, over 65% fell in the genetic ancestry cluster associated with self-reported Caucasian donors. The study aimed to test whether cataloging public T cell receptors could reveal signatures of past pathogen exposure. The T cell repertoires of 700 or so subjects were profiled by immunosequencing and related to cytomegalovirus serostatus. In addition to the first cohort of around 670 subjects, a separate validation cohort of under 150 different subjects was used. To predict cytomegalovirus infection status, the study brought together high-throughput TCR immunosequencing, statistical association of individual TCRs with disease status, and machine learning. A later analysis re-examined previously published TCR beta repertoires from around 670 donors and added high-resolution HLA genotyping to investigate patterns of TCR occurrence. The later analysis used no new phenotypic data to find candidate immune exposures, relying instead on TCR beta sequences and their occurrence across donors. An earlier analysis of 587 of the donors applied high-throughput TCR beta sequencing to assess whether each TCR beta V gene segment acted as functional or pseudogenic. Donor age, sex, ethnicity and CMV serostatus were collected together with the repertoire data. Genome-wide SNP genotypes for about three fifths of the roughly 670 donors were used in a later genetic analysis, which treated that subset as a discovery cohort. All discovery cohort repertoires had been generated on a single sequencing platform. HLA typing included class I and class II loci at four-digit resolution. The number of typed donors differed by locus: about 629-630 for A, B, C, DRB1 and DQB1; approximately 520 for DQA1; approximately 600 for DPA1; and roughly 450 for DPB1. Four or five DR-DQ haplotypes were handled as single units for association and clustering because linkage in the cohort was strong. On average, roughly 250,000 unique TCR beta nucleotide sequences were sequenced per donor among a few hundred genotyped donors of the cohort, with 15% to 20% of those sequences being non-productive.

The CDR3 measures 12 amino acids from cysteine to phenylalanine. Left in the record is the CDR3 DNA by itself, 36 bases read in frame from the first base. The germline V gene encodes CDR1 SEHNR and CDR2 FQNEAQ (reference sequence). On this clone: Which antigen it targets is not known. The junction differs from germline at one of its ends, possibly a read error.

The cohort comprised 670 or so healthy bone marrow donors. At the time of sampling, all cohort members were nominally healthy, though unrecorded immune exposures were likely present. The donor was CMV seropositive and was included in the group of some 290 seropositive cohort members. Every donor gave a peripheral blood sample, and the peripheral blood mononuclear cells from that sample were used for TCR beta sequencing. The Qiagen DNeasy Blood Extraction Kit was used to extract genomic DNA from the blood cell samples. What the research found in general, with its limitations: Correlated functional status among segregating V segments might be attributable to linkage disequilibrium, but an unknown experimental factor could not be ruled out. A further reported finding was that TCR beta sequences accurately predicted the HLA-A and HLA-B alleles for most subjects in the first cohort. Some IMGT-functional V segments, including TRBV6-2 and TRBV6-3, could not be told apart with the 87-base-pair reads, so those segments were excluded. The presence/absence analyses assumed that sequencing depth was roughly uniform across donors, and that assumption may not be true. The authors suggested that the approach could potentially be extended to other disease states and immunological phenotypes. A cluster of highly shared sequence variants was judged likely to represent a technical artifact of the sequencing pipeline. The study listed 150 to 200 TCR beta chains as associated with cytomegalovirus. The cohort was sequenced for TCR beta chains only, and without alpha or paired-chain data the features that could be detected were limited. In a later analysis, HLA-associated TCR beta chains were found to be more clonally expanded and to have lower generation probabilities than equally common non-associated chains. Three of the identified cytomegalovirus-associated TCR beta chains were confirmed in vitro to be specific for cytomegalovirus antigens. According to a later analysis, most CMV-associated TCR beta chains appeared to be HLA-restricted, and the HLA associations seemed to be driven largely by CMV exposure. Because HLA typing was unavailable for some donors at each locus, only the typed subset was used in association tests. In an earlier analysis of 500 to 650 of the donors, most TCR beta V segments appeared in productive rearrangements about 87% or about 30% of the time, broadly matching IMGT annotations. In a later analysis, the rate of TCR association differed among HLA loci, with DRB1 alleles having the most associated TCRs and HLA-C alleles having the fewest. Immune exposure information for the cohort was limited to CMV serostatus. Compared with the approximately 700-donor mean, donors in an Asian-associated ancestry cluster had fewer N-insertions in productive TCRs, according to a later genetic analysis. Because counts were too low, seventeen rarely observed V segments, including chromosome 9 orphons, were excluded from the earlier analysis of 500 to 700 of the donors. Strong co-occurrence of HLA alleles, especially DR and DQ, made assigning TCR associations to individual alleles difficult. While some public TCRs were present in many individuals, most TCR sequences turned up only very rarely across donors. V-gene and J-gene trimming of TCR beta chains was associated with a missense DCLRE1C variant in a later genetic analysis, and the association was replicated in an independent cohort. The classifier was reported to diagnose cytomegalovirus status with high specificity and sensitivity in both the original cohort and the validation cohort. In a later analysis, several top co-occurrence clusters were reported to appear linked to parvovirus B19, influenza, CMV and Epstein-Barr virus. Specific HLA alleles were associated with over 15,000 TCR beta sequences at a false discovery rate of 0.05 in a later analysis.

Receptor libraries were prepared by the immunoSEQ multiplex PCR assay. For the multiplex PCR, a mixture combining 60 forward primers for TCR Vbeta segments and 13 reverse primers for TCR Jbeta segments was used. The CDR3 region of rearranged TCR beta genes was amplified from genomic DNA with a multiplex PCR assay. The Illumina HiSeq System was used to sequence the amplified TCR beta libraries as 87-base-pair reads. The source study handled its data this way. In a later analysis, tens of millions of unique TCR beta chains were counted across the roughly 610 repertoires, and around 11 million of these chains were shared by at least two donors. A nearest-neighbor algorithm error-corrected the raw reads and collapsed the reads into unique sequences, merging closely related sequences to remove PCR and sequencing errors. To assign V, D and J gene segments, CDR3 sequences were aligned to IMGT reference sequences. For a sequence to be retained, a match of at least six nucleotides to both a V gene segment and a J gene segment was required. Rearrangements were called productive when the CDR3 lacked stop codons and stayed in frame with V and J; all others were non-productive. CDR3 was defined according to IMGT convention as the region running from the second conserved V-encoded cysteine to the conserved J-encoded phenylalanine. Sequences without an unambiguous match to a single V gene segment were excluded from the earlier analysis of several hundred of the donors. In an earlier analysis of 450 to 750 of the donors, a V segment was called functional when productive rearrangements were above 56.7%, and segregating when the standard deviation between donors exceeded 5%. A statistical classification framework was built to diagnose cytomegalovirus status from the catalog of TCR beta chain sequences. In a later analysis, V and J genes were assigned by comparing TCR nucleotide sequences against IMGT/GENE-DB human TR gene sequences. A later analysis assigned CDR3 sequences and most-parsimonious VDJ recombination scenarios with the TCRdist pipeline. A later analysis defined each TCR beta chain by its CDR3 amino acid sequence plus V-gene family, and excluded reads lacking a unique V-gene family. In a later analysis, 450 to 600 highly shared, low-generation-probability nucleotide sequences were removed to address suspected cross-contamination and a sequencing artifact. A later analysis calculated a clonal expansion index for each public chain from normalized within-repertoire ranks of inferred template counts. In a later analysis, generation probabilities were computed using a VDJ recombination model fitted to out-of-frame rearrangements, and the results were checked against IGoR. Hypergeometric tests were used in a later analysis to score TCR-TCR, TCR-HLA and TCR-CMV co-occurrence, with a repertoire-size bias correction applied to the TCR pairs. To estimate false discovery rates, a later analysis permuted the HLA or CMV assignments 20 times. In a later analysis, co-occurring TCRs were grouped with DBSCAN, and TCRdist sequence similarity was added when clustering was performed within HLA-allele-positive subsets. Repertoires with fewer than 30,000 or more than 120,000 public chains, plus five repertoires with anomalous nucleotide sharing, were excluded from co-occurrence clustering. Imported from immuneACCESS, the table was reduced by TCRdb to in-frame sequences with V and J called. These copies leave out some clones; in studies compared against another copy, an unresolved V gene accounts for under half, and the cause of the remainder is not known. Clone size and the V and J calls come from that table; the DNA yielded D and trimming. The sample data list around 100,000 clones, and approximately 70% of these were observed just once. The ten biggest clones cover roughly a tenth of the sample.

This receptor chain uses TRBV7-9 and TRBJ2-1; the D gene is unclear. The sample was PBMCs. This TCR was sampled from a man aged 35-49 years in good health and CMV-seropositive. The CDR3 protein: CSSSFIYNEQFF. The nucleotides are TGTTCCAGCAGCTTTATCTACAATGAGCAGTTCTTC.